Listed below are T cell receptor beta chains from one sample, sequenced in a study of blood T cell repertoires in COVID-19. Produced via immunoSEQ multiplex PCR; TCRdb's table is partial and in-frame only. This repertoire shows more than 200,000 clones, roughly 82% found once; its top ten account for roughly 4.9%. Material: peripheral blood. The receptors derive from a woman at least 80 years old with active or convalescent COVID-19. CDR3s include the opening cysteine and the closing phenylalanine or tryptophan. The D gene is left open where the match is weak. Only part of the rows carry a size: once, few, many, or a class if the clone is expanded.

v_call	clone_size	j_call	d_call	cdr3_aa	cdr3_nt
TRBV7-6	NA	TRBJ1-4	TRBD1	CASSLDGTDSVEKLFF	TGTGCCAGCAGCTTAGATGGGACAGACTCGGTGGAAAAACTGTTTTTT
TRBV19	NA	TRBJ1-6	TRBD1	CASSPSPGQGFSALHF	TGTGCCAGTAGTCCTTCCCCGGGACAGGGCTTTTCAGCCCTCCACTTT
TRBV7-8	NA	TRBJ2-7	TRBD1	CASSLGTGGGYEQYF	TGTGCCAGCAGCTTGGGGACAGGGGGAGGGTACGAGCAGTACTTC
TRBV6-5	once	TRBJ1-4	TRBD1	CAINRGWTNEKLFF	TGTGCCATTAACAGGGGGTGGACTAATGAAAAACTGTTTTTT
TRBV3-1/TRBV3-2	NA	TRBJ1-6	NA	CASSPTRQMNSPLHF	TGTGCCAGCAGCCCCACTCGACAGATGAATTCACCCCTCCACTTT
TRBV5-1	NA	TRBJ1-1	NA	CASSLGSHSGTEAFF	TGCGCCAGCAGCTTGGGTAGTCACTCCGGCACTGAAGCTTTCTTT
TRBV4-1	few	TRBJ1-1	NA	CASSQGSNTEAFF	TGCGCCAGCAGCCAAGGGAGTAACACTGAAGCTTTCTTT
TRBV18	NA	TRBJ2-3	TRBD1	CASSPRLKGAVDTQYF	TGTGCCAGCTCACCACGACTGAAGGGGGCGGTAGATACGCAGTATTTT
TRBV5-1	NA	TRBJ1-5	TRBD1	CASSAGQGSNQPQHF	TGCGCCAGCAGCGCAGGACAGGGAAGCAATCAGCCCCAGCATTTT
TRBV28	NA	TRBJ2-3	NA	CASSSPTAQGTDTQYF	TGTGCCAGCAGTTCTCCGACAGCACAGGGTACAGATACGCAGTATTTT
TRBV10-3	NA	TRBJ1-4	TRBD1	CAISEDRANEKLFF	TGTGCCATCAGTGAAGACAGGGCCAATGAAAAACTGTTTTTT
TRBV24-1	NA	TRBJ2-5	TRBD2	CATSDFGSGGGEETQYF	TGTGCCACCAGTGATTTTGGGAGCGGGGGAGGGGAAGAGACCCAGTACTTC
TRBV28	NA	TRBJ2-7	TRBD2	CASSLPGLAAYEQYF	TGTGCCAGCAGCCTACCGGGACTAGCGGCCTACGAGCAGTACTTC
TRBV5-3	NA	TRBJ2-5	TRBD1	CARSRGTGHQETQYF	TGTGCCAGAAGCCGTGGGACAGGGCATCAAGAGACCCAGTACTTC
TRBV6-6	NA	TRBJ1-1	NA	CASSPTVRGTEAFF	TGTGCCAGCAGTCCCACCGTCAGGGGCACTGAAGCTTTCTTT
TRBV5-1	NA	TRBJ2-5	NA	CASSLNVPGGGFAETQYF	TGCGCCAGCAGCTTGAATGTACCAGGAGGCGGTTTCGCGGAGACCCAGTACTTC
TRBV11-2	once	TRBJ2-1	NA	CASSSGPVAYNEQFF	TGTGCCAGCAGCTCTGGGCCGGTTGCTTACAATGAGCAGTTCTTC
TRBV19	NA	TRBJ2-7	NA	CASRRTDTYEQYF	TGTGCCAGTAGGCGGACAGACACCTACGAGCAGTACTTC
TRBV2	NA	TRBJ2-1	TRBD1	CATRFGTELNEQFF	TGTGCCACAAGATTCGGGACAGAACTCAATGAGCAGTTCTTC
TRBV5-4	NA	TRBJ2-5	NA	CASSRGSSGGLETQYF	TGTGCCAGCAGCCGTGGGTCATCCGGCGGTCTAGAGACCCAGTACTTC
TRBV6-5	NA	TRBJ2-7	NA	CASSYSVGSYEQYF	TGTGCCAGCAGTTACTCGGTCGGCTCCTACGAGCAGTACTTC
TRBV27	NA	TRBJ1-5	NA	CASRKDSSNQPQHF	TGTGCCAGCAGGAAAGACAGTAGCAATCAGCCCCAGCATTTT
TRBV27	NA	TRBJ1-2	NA	CASSPDRPISPGVHGYTF	TGTGCCAGCAGTCCGGATCGCCCCATTTCGCCAGGGGTACATGGCTACACCTTC
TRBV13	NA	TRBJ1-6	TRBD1	CASSLGRTGSGSPLHF	TGTGCCAGCAGCTTAGGCCGGACAGGGTCGGGATCACCCCTCCACTTT
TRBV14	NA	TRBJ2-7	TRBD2	CASSSGTSGIRLYF	TGTGCCAGCAGCTCCGGTACTAGCGGGATCCGTCTGTACTTC
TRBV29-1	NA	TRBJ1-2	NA	CSVELNYGYTF	TGCAGCGTTGAACTTAACTATGGCTACACCTTC
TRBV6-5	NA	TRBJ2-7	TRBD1	CASRRQGGGYEQYF	TGTGCCAGCCGCCGACAGGGGGGTGGTTACGAGCAGTACTTC
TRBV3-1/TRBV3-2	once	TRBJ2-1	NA	CASSPSWGDNEQFF	TGTGCCAGCAGCCCCTCCTGGGGAGACAATGAGCAGTTCTTC
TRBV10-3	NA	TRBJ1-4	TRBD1	CAISLQGGSEKLFF	TGTGCCATCAGTCTACAGGGGGGTAGTGAAAAACTGTTTTTT
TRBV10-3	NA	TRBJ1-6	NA	CAISDRDNSPLHF	TGTGCCATCAGTGACAGGGATAATTCACCCCTCCACTTT
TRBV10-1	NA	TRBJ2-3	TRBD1	CASSATGGTDTQYF	TGCGCCAGCAGTGCCACAGGGGGCACAGATACGCAGTATTTT
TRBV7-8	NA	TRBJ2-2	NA	CASSFIDSNTGELFF	TGTGCCAGCAGCTTTATAGACAGCAACACCGGGGAGCTGTTTTTT